Listed below are T cell receptor beta chains from one sample, sequenced in a study of blood T cell repertoires in COVID-19. The table came from immunoSEQ multiplex PCR; TCRdb's copy has only in-frame clones and leaves some out. The repertoire holds about 120,000 clones, with under 90% as singletons. Sequencing was done on a sample of peripheral blood. These receptors were obtained from a woman in her sixties or seventies with acute or convalescent COVID-19. CDR3s include the opening cysteine and the closing phenylalanine or tryptophan. A D gene is named only where the DNA matches it firmly. Some rows have no size entry. The others give once, few or many, or a class for an expanded clone.

abundance: NA
v_gene: TRBV11-2
j_gene: TRBJ1-2
d_gene: TRBD1
CDR3nt: TGTGCCAGCAGCCCCTCGACAGGGAGTGGCTACACCTTC
CDR3aa: CASSPSTGSGYTF

abundance: NA
v_gene: TRBV7-2
j_gene: TRBJ1-5
d_gene: NA
CDR3nt: TGTGCCAGCAGCTTTCGGGGGGGCGGGGATCAGCCCCAGCATTTT
CDR3aa: CASSFRGGGDQPQHF

abundance: once
v_gene: TRBV18
j_gene: TRBJ2-5
d_gene: TRBD1
CDR3nt: TGTGCCAGCTCACCACCGATCGGGACAGGGGATGAGACCCAGTACTTC
CDR3aa: CASSPPIGTGDETQYF

abundance: NA
v_gene: TRBV19
j_gene: TRBJ2-2
d_gene: NA
CDR3nt: TGTGCCAGTACCGAGGGGGGGGACTGGTCCGGGGAGCTGTTTTTT
CDR3aa: CASTEGGDWSGELFF

abundance: NA
v_gene: TRBV5-6
j_gene: TRBJ2-3
d_gene: NA
CDR3nt: TGTGCCAGCAGCCCCAGGGGGGGCACAGATACGCAGTATTTT
CDR3aa: CASSPRGGTDTQYF

abundance: NA
v_gene: TRBV2
j_gene: TRBJ2-1
d_gene: TRBD1
CDR3nt: TGTGCCACCGTCGGACAGGGAAAAAATGAGCAGTTCTTC
CDR3aa: CATVGQGKNEQFF

abundance: NA
v_gene: TRBV30
j_gene: TRBJ1-6
d_gene: NA
CDR3nt: TGTGCCTGGAGTGTAGGCAGGCTCAATTCACCCCTCCACTTT
CDR3aa: CAWSVGRLNSPLHF

abundance: NA
v_gene: TRBV5-6
j_gene: TRBJ1-2
d_gene: NA
CDR3nt: TGTGCCAGCAGCCCTAGGAACTATGGCTACACCTTC
CDR3aa: CASSPRNYGYTF

abundance: NA
v_gene: TRBV6-5
j_gene: TRBJ1-5
d_gene: TRBD1
CDR3nt: TGTGCCAGACCGGACAGGGGAGGAGTGGAGCCCCAGCATTTT
CDR3aa: CARPDRGGVEPQHF

abundance: NA
v_gene: TRBV5-1
j_gene: TRBJ2-3
d_gene: TRBD2
CDR3nt: TGCGCCAGCAGCTTGCTAGCGGGGGGGAGCACAGATACGCAGTATTTT
CDR3aa: CASSLLAGGSTDTQYF

abundance: NA
v_gene: TRBV5-5
j_gene: TRBJ1-2
d_gene: TRBD1
CDR3nt: TGTGCCAGCAGCTTGTTCCATGGACAGGACTATGGCTACACCTTC
CDR3aa: CASSLFHGQDYGYTF

abundance: NA
v_gene: TRBV2
j_gene: TRBJ2-2
d_gene: TRBD2
CDR3nt: TGTGCCAGCAGCCGACTAGCGCTTGCGAACACCGGGGAGCTGTTTTTT
CDR3aa: CASSRLALANTGELFF

abundance: NA
v_gene: TRBV6-5
j_gene: TRBJ2-3
d_gene: NA
CDR3nt: TGTGCCAGCAGTTACTTAGCAGATACGCAGTATTTT
CDR3aa: CASSYLADTQYF

abundance: NA
v_gene: TRBV12-3/TRBV12-4
j_gene: TRBJ1-1
d_gene: NA
CDR3nt: TGTGCCAGCAGATCCGGGGTGAACGCTGAAGCTTTCTTT
CDR3aa: CASRSGVNAEAFF